This TCR beta chain comes out of a study of persistence of HIV-infected CD4 T cells (dated by TCRdb to about 2020). Some background on the complete study: CMV- and HIV-1 Gag-responding CD4+ T cells were isolated from ART-treated individuals so that antigen-driven clonal expansion of HIV-1-infected cells could be examined. The median time participants had been on suppressive ART was less than ten years. Peripheral blood samples of up to roughly 200 mL were obtained at multiple time points, with the exception of a couple of participants, for whom leukapheresis was performed at a single time point. The clonality of all cells in each sorted population was assessed by TCRbeta sequencing, whereas the clonality of infected cells was assessed by proviral sequencing. In the cross-participant TCR cluster analysis, under ten participants were included for CMV and 7 participants were included for Gag.

Remarks on this clone: This receptor's antigen is unknown. No clone much larger than this one lies a single base away; base qualities are absent.

The treatment or condition label corresponds to: suppressive antiretroviral therapy. A pool of overlapping HIV-1 Gag 15-mer peptides, at roughly 1 ug per peptide per mL, was used to stimulate the cells. Memory CD4+ T cells that did not respond, being CD40L-negative, CD69-negative and CD45RO-high, were sorted as memory populations depleted of antigen-responding cells. HIV-1-infected adults in whom suppressive ART had been started during chronic infection were enrolled as participants. For at least 4 years, participants had undetectable plasma HIV-1 RNA, below 50 copies/mL. To be included, a participant needed positive CMV serology and a CD4+ T cell count above 400 cells/uL. Before stimulation, PBMCs were isolated using density centrifugation and then depleted of CD8+ T cells. For 15 to 20 hours, the CD8-depleted PBMCs were stimulated with anti-CD28/CD49d costimulation, a CD40-blocking antibody, and enfuvirtide to prevent new infections. Sorting was done on either a Beckman Coulter MoFlo Legacy or an XDP sorter, and propidium iodide was used to exclude dead cells. For samples with more than one million cells, genomic DNA was extracted with the QIAamp DNA Mini Kit, and for all other samples the Quick-DNA Microprep Kit was used.

The immunoSEQ hsTCRB assay version 4 in survey mode was used to sequence TCRbeta repertoires from genomic DNA. Genomic DNA was diluted to around 9.2 ng/uL, using up to roughly 1 ug per sample for TCRbeta sequencing. Regarding the original processing steps: Analysis of the TCRbeta data was done in ImmunoSeq Analyzer 3.0, and diversity was computed on productive nucleotide rearrangements. Using the Immunarch R package, lower-bound TCR diversity was estimated with the improved Chao index and clonality was estimated with the Gini coefficient. Nucleotide rearrangements that differed but encoded the same CDR3beta amino acid sequence were counted as separate clonotypes. Differential abundance analysis found TCRbeta sequences that were significantly enriched in antigen-responding cells compared with anti-CD3/anti-CD28-activated cells. GLIPH2 grouped TCRs by predicted peptide-MHC specificity, both within each participant and across combined participant data sets. In its TCRdb copy, this immuneACCESS table keeps in-frame sequences only and misses some clones. Where compared with another copy, unresolved V genes explain less than half of these, and the others have no known cause. For V, J and clone size, that table is used; D and trimming come from the DNA. The sample data list 30,000 to 40,000 clones, and approximately 85% of these were observed just once. Together, the top ten hold 15% to 20% of the sample.

Here is what the overall study found, with its caveats: Bulk TCR analyses could not be limited to the rare CMV-responding cells that actually contained HIV-1 proviruses. TCRbeta richness in CMV- and Gag-responding cells was significantly lower than in anti-CD3/anti-CD28-responding cells; CMV-responding cells had higher oligoclonality than CD3/CD28-stimulated and Gag-responding cells. The study involved few individuals and tested only a limited range of antigens. TCR oligoclonality correlated with proviral oligoclonality within the same sorted populations. Antigen-responding cells were enriched for expanded CDR3beta sequences that were degenerate, which suggests that CD4+ responses to CMV and Gag underwent convergent selection.

From cysteine to phenylalanine, the CDR3 is 13 amino acids long. Of all the DNA, just the CDR3 is kept, 39 bases in frame from base 1. CDR1 and CDR2 are drawn from the germline V gene (reference sequence): LGHDT, YNNKEL. V sheds 3 bases and J sheds 4 bases, leaving 9 bases between their ends. Recombination joined TRBV3-1 (or the pseudogene TRBV3-2) with TRBJ1-1, and TRBD1 may be the D gene, going by 6 matching bases. The source is an adult woman with HIV who was CMV-seropositive. The sequenced sample was CD4+ T cells sorted from PBMCs after 18-hour stimulation, obtained from a patient who received antiretroviral therapy. This sample's cell subset or site label indicates: CD40L-CD69- CD45RO-high memory CD4 T cells not responding to Gag peptides. The DNA reads TGTGCCAGCAGCCAGGGGGCGAGCACTGAAGCTTTCTTT. Its product reads: CASSQGASTEAFF.